This TCR beta chain was found in a study of blood T cell repertoires in COVID-19. Using immunoSEQ multiplex PCR, the repertoire was profiled, and TCRdb retains in-frame clones only, with some absent. The repertoire holds approximately 210,000 clones, with around nine tenths as singletons. Germline CDR1 reads SGHVS; CDR2 reads FQNEAQ. This CDR3 contains 14 residues. The germline V and J ends were trimmed by 0 bases and 5 bases, with 11 bases remaining between them. The sequencing sample was made of peripheral blood. The TCR sequence derives from a young man with active or convalescent COVID-19. The genes are TRBV7-8 and TRBJ2-7, with D possibly matching TRBD2 (6 bases). The CDR3 here is CASSLAGTRNEQYF. CDR3 nucleotide sequence: TGTGCCAGCAGCTTAGCGGGGACTCGAAACGAGCAGTACTTC.